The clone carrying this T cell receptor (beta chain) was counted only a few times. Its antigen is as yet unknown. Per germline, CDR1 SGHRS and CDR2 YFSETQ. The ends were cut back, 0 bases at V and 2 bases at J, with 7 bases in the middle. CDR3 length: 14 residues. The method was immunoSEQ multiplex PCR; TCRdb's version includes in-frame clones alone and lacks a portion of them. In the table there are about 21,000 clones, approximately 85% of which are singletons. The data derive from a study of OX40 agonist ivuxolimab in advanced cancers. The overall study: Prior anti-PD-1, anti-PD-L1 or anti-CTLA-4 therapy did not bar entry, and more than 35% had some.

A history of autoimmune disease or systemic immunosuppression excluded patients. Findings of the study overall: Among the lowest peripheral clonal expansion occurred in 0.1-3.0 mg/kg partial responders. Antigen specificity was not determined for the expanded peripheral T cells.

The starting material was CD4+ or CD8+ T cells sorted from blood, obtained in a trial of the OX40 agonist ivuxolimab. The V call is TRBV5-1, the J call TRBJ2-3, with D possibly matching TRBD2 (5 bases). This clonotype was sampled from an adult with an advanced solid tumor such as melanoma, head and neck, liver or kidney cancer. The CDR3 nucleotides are TGCGCCAGCAGCTTGGGCGACTACACAGATACGCAGTATTTT. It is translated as CASSLGDYTDTQYF.